The 2 T cell receptor beta chains listed next were all sequenced from one sample in a study of shared clonotypes between healthy human individuals. The protocol was immunoSEQ multiplex PCR, while the TCRdb copy is restricted to in-frame clones and leaves out a portion. The sample has about 2.3 million clones, over 90% seen once. Sequencing was carried out using naive CD4+ T cells from PBMCs. Subset denoted: CD45RA+ positively selected. The receptors come from a man in his late teens or twenties in good health. Some clones in this sample may be carry-over from other donors' samples.

The count of this clone is one. J is TRBJ2-7 and V is TRBV28, with 9 bases that match TRBD2. This CDR3 comprises 16 residues. Germline loops: CDR1 MDHEN, CDR2 SYDVKM. Trimming took 5 bases from V and 2 from J; bases not matched to a gene: 10. The CDR3 nucleotides are TGTGCCAGCAGTCCCCGCTCTAGCGGGGCTACCTACGAGCAGTACTTC. It yields the protein CASSPRSSGATYEQYF.

The CDR3 DNA sequence: TGTGCCAGCTCACCACCTAGCGGGAGGCCACACAATGAGCAGTTCTTC. Protein sequence: CASSPPSGRPHNEQFF. The J gene is TRBJ2-1, the V gene TRBV18, with TRBD2 matching 10 bases. Germline V gives CDR1 KGHSH, CDR2 LQKENI. V shed 0 bases and J 5 bases; nucleotides not matched to a gene: 4. The CDR3 consists of 16 residues.